Following are 25 T cell receptor beta chains from one sample sequenced in a study of shared clonotypes between healthy human individuals. Produced via immunoSEQ multiplex PCR; TCRdb's table is partial and in-frame only. The sample carries hundreds of thousands of clones, approximately 74% recorded once. Sequencing input: memory CD4+ T cells sorted from blood. The subset: CD45RA-negative fraction. The receptors come from a young woman in good health.

The chain joins TRBV6-1 to TRBJ2-5; 9 bases are a match to TRBD1. This CDR3 region has 15 residues. After removal of 4 bases from V and 3 bases from J, the junction contained 6 bases not matched to a gene. CDR1 is MNHNS, CDR2 SASEGT, per germline. In DNA, the CDR3 is TGTGCCAGCAGTGGTGGGTGGACAGGGGAAGAGACCCAGTACTTC. Protein sequence: CASSGGWTGEETQYF.

As regards this clone: A much larger clone lies one base from this, so it may be a read error. Other DNA sequences in the same sample also yield this CDR3. The chain has TRBV7-3 and TRBJ2-1; D remains unclear. V was clipped by 2 bases and J by 0 bases, with 5 bases between them. There are 14 residues in the CDR3. Germline CDR1 reads SGHTA; CDR2 reads FQGTGA. CDR3 loop: CASSLDSSYNEQFF. The CDR3, as DNA: TGTGCCAGCAGCTTAGATAGCTCCTACAATGAGCAGTTCTTC.

The table lists this clone with a few counts. V usage is TRBV11-3 and J usage is TRBJ2-1; 7 nucleotides line up with TRBD2. The length of the CDR3 is 15 residues. From germline, CDR1 is SGHNT and CDR2 YENEEA. Germline trimming cut 2 bases from V and 5 bases from J; bases unmatched to any gene: 6. CDR3 nucleotide sequence: TGTGCCAGCAGCTTATGGTCTAGCGGAGACAATGAGCAGTTCTTC. This sequence encodes CASSLWSSGDNEQFF.

The genes are TRBV4-1 and TRBJ2-2; 10 bases line up with TRBD1. CDR1 MGHRA and CDR2 YSYEKL come from the germline V gene. J was trimmed by 4 bases and V by 0 bases; bases with no gene match: 5. The CDR3 consists of 17 residues. The CDR3 nucleotides read TGCGCCAGCAGCCAAGATATGACAGGGGGCGGCACCGGGGAGCTGTTTTTT. It codes for CASSQDMTGGGTGELFF.

Worth noting for this clone: This likely stems from a read error, as it lies one base from a far larger clone. CDR3 sequence: CASSLNPGPYNEQFF. The CDR3 DNA reads TGTGCCAGCAGCTTGAATCCTGGACCCTACAATGAGCAGTTCTTC. The genes are TRBV5-4 and TRBJ2-1; D is undetermined. Germline V lookup: CDR1 SGHNT, CDR2 YYREEE (reference sequence). The CDR3 runs to 15 residues. Trimming took off 1 base at V and 2 bases at J, with 10 bases between the two ends.

The chain uses TRBV5-1 and TRBJ1-2, with 7 bases matching TRBD1. From germline, CDR1 is SGHRS and CDR2 YFSETQ. The J segment lost 2 bases and the V segment lost 2 bases, leaving 9 bases of the junction unmatched. The CDR3 spans 16 residues. CDR3 sequence reads: CASSLSGTAKNYGYTF. CDR3 DNA sequence: TGCGCCAGCAGCTTATCCGGGACAGCTAAGAACTATGGCTACACCTTC.

With respect to this clone: Other DNA sequences in this sample translate to the same CDR3. The chain uses TRBV19 and TRBJ2-2, with TRBD2 matching 9 bases. This CDR3 has 14 amino acids. The ends lost 3 bases at V and 6 bases at J; junction bases unmatched: 2. Germline V CDR1 and CDR2: LNHDA, SQIVND (reference sequence). In DNA, the CDR3 is TGTGCCAGTAGTATTGCGGGAGGGCCCGGGGAGCTGTTTTTT. Protein product: CASSIAGGPGELFF.

CDR3 sequence (DNA): TGCGCCAGCAGCTTGCAGTCGGTTCCAAACACTGAAGCTTTCTTT. Amino acid sequence: CASSLQSVPNTEAFF. The V and J genes are TRBV5-1 and TRBJ1-1; D not certain. The V end lost 1 base, the J end lost 2 bases, and 12 bases lay between the germline ends. The CDR3 sequence is 15 residues long. Germline CDR1 and CDR2: SGHRS and YFSETQ.

Worth noting for this clone: Sequence at one end of the junction differs from germline and may be a read error. The chain recombines TRBV6-5 with TRBJ1-1, with D unresolved. The CDR3 consists of 11 residues. Germline V gives CDR1 MNHEY, CDR2 SVGAGI. Here the CDR3 DNA reads TGTGCCAGCAGCCGGAACAGTGAAGCTTTCTTT. Amino acids: CASSRNSEAFF.

The rearrangement uses TRBV11-3 and TRBJ2-7, with a weak D call TRBD1 (7 bases). The CDR3 spans 16 residues. V lost 4 bases to trimming and J lost 3 bases, with 19 bases between them. CDR1 is SGHNT and CDR2 is YENEEA in the germline V gene. CDR3 coding DNA: TGTGCCAGCAGCTACGTAGAGACAGGGAGGTTCTACGAGCAGTACTTC. Translation gives CASSYVETGRFYEQYF.

Note on this clone: Other DNA sequences in the same sample also yield this CDR3. The chain carries TRBV5-1 and TRBJ1-2; no reliable D call. This CDR3 contains 13 residues. Trimming stripped 0 bases from V and 4 bases from J, with 7 bases between. The germline V gene encodes CDR1 SGHRS and CDR2 YFSETQ. The CDR3 loop reads CASSLDGSYGYTF. CDR3 bases: TGCGCCAGCAGCTTGGACGGAAGCTATGGCTACACCTTC.

This chain uses TRBV9 with TRBJ1-4; 10 bases match TRBD1. The CDR3 runs 15 residues. V shed 2 bases, J shed 7 bases, and the junction held 5 bases outside the gene matches. CDR1 is SGDLS, CDR2 YYNGEE, per germline. The CDR3 is CASSVDRGFAEKLFF. The CDR3 region has the DNA TGTGCCAGCAGCGTGGACAGGGGGTTTGCTGAAAAACTGTTTTTT.

The chain combines TRBV18 with TRBJ2-1, with a tentative D call TRBD2 (6 bases). The CDR3 is made up of 17 amino acids. CDR1 is KGHSH, CDR2 LQKENI, per germline. V dropped 1 base and J dropped 7 bases, with 20 bases sitting between them. The chain's CDR3 is CASSPLGMRELWNEQFF. The CDR3 nucleotides read TGTGCCAGCTCACCACTGGGGATGCGGGAACTGTGGAATGAGCAGTTCTTC.

The chain carries TRBV15 and TRBJ2-3; D gene ambiguous. The V and J ends lost 0 bases and 2 bases respectively, with 15 bases between them. This CDR3 region has 17 residues. CDR1 LNHNV and CDR2 YYDKDF come from the germline V gene (reference sequence). CDR3 region: CATSRDMSGLATDTQYF. CDR3 in DNA: TGTGCCACCAGCAGAGATATGTCAGGTCTGGCCACAGATACGCAGTATTTT.

The rearrangement links TRBV27 to TRBJ2-1; D possibly corresponds to TRBD2 (6 bases). The germline V and J ends were trimmed by 3 bases and 0 bases, with 12 bases remaining between them. This CDR3 contains 16 residues. The germline V gene encodes CDR1 MNHEY and CDR2 SMNVEV (reference sequence). The CDR3, as DNA: TGTGCCAGCAGTTTGGTAGCGGTTAGCTCCTACAATGAGCAGTTCTTC. Translated, it gives CASSLVAVSSYNEQFF.

The J gene is TRBJ1-4, the V gene TRBV6-1; 11 bases are a match to TRBD1. This CDR3 is 15 amino acids long. Germline CDR1 MNHNS, CDR2 SASEGT. Trimming removed 5 bases from V and 7 bases from J; junction bases left unmatched: 6. The CDR3 sequence: CASSKGTGGFEKLFF. CDR3 DNA: TGTGCCAGCAGTAAAGGGACAGGGGGTTTTGAAAAACTGTTTTTT.

V gene TRBV2 combines with J gene TRBJ2-7, with D possibly matching TRBD1 (5 bases). In germline, CDR1 is SNHLY, CDR2 FYNNEI. This CDR3 comprises 19 residues. The germline V and J ends were trimmed by 6 bases and 3 bases, with 30 bases remaining between them. CDR3 sequence: CASRPFPHSTGLSLYEQYF. CDR3 DNA sequence: TGTGCCAGCAGGCCTTTTCCACATTCCACAGGTCTCTCTCTCTACGAGCAGTACTTC.

CDR3 region: CARRDHYQFF. The DNA for the CDR3 is TGTGCCAGAAGGGACCATTATCAGTTCTTC. The chain uses TRBV5-3 and TRBJ2-1, with unresolved D. Being an ORF, TRBV5-3 has a function that is uncertain. This CDR3 comprises 10 residues. V shed 5 bases and J shed 13 bases, with 10 bases lying between them.

The chain couples TRBV19 to TRBJ2-7; the D gene is possibly TRBD2 (8 bases). Between the trimmed V and J ends, which lost 5 bases and 4 bases, there was a span of 21 bases. The germline V gene encodes CDR1 LNHDA and CDR2 SQIVND (reference sequence). The CDR3 has 16 amino acids. The CDR3, as DNA: TGTGCCAGTAGTGGGGGGACAGCGGGAGAAACGTACGAGCAGTACTTC. Translated, it gives CASSGGTAGETYEQYF.

The rearrangement joins TRBV7-2 to TRBJ2-7, with 7 bases lining up with TRBD2. The CDR3 is 15 residues long. Germline V gene data show CDR1 as SGHTA and CDR2 as FQGNSA. J was trimmed by 9 bases and V by 1 base; bases with no gene match: 12. The CDR3 region has the DNA TGTGCCAGCAGCTTAGAAGCCGTGTCGGGGGGAGGGCAGTACTTC. This codes for CASSLEAVSGGGQYF.

This chain uses TRBV5-4 with TRBJ2-1; TRBD1 agrees at 8 bases. The CDR3 length is 16 residues. The J segment lost 5 bases and the V segment lost 0 bases, leaving 7 bases of the junction unmatched. Germline CDR1 and CDR2: SGHNT and YYREEE (reference sequence). The CDR3: CASSLGIQGAHNEQFF. DNA for the CDR3: TGTGCCAGCAGCTTGGGAATCCAGGGGGCCCACAATGAGCAGTTCTTC.

This clone appeared many times. The chain combines TRBV6-1 with TRBJ1-2; D is ambiguous. The CDR3 sequence is 14 residues long. CDR1 is MNHNS, CDR2 SASEGT, per germline. V was shortened by 4 bases and J by 1 base, with 10 bases between the two germline ends. Here the CDR3 DNA reads TGTGCCAGCAGTGGGTCCGGTCTTAACTATGGCTACACCTTC. Translating it yields CASSGSGLNYGYTF.

This chain joins TRBV6-1 and TRBJ1-5; D gene unclear. Germline V gene data show CDR1 as MNHNS and CDR2 as SASEGT. CDR3 length equals 13 residues. The ends were cut back, 5 bases at V and 3 bases at J, with 8 bases in the middle. CDR3: CASSQVDNQPQHF. As DNA, the CDR3 is TGTGCCAGCAGTCAGGTAGACAATCAGCCCCAGCATTTT.

This clone was seen a single time. The gene calls are TRBV6-5 and TRBJ2-2; a possible D gene is TRBD1 (5 bases). Trimming took 5 bases from V and 5 from J, leaving 6 bases between them. The CDR3 length is 12 residues. The V gene's germline CDR1 is MNHEY and CDR2 SVGAGI. Here the CDR3 reads CASSPGTGELFF. The CDR3 region has the DNA TGTGCCAGCAGTCCAGGGACCGGGGAGCTGTTTTTT.

This clone was counted a few times. The rearrangement joins TRBV5-4 to TRBJ2-3; D perhaps matches TRBD2 (6 bases). The V end lost 2 bases, the J end lost 2 bases, and 9 bases lay between the germline ends. The CDR3 sequence is 14 residues long. Germline V lookup: CDR1 SGHNT, CDR2 YYREEE (reference sequence). Written as DNA, the CDR3 is TGTGCCAGCAGCTTCCGCGGGATCACAGATACGCAGTATTTT. Translation gives CASSFRGITDTQYF.